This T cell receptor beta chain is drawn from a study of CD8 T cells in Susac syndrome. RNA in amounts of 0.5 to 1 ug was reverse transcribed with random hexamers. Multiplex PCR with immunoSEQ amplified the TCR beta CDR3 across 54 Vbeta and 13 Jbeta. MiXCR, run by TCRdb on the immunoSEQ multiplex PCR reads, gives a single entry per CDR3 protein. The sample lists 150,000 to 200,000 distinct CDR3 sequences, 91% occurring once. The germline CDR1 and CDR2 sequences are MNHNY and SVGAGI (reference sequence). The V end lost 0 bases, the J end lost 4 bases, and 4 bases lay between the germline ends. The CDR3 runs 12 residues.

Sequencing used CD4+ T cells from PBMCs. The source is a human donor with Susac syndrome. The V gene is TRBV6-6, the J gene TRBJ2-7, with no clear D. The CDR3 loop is CASSYSVYEQYF. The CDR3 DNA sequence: TGTGCCAGCAGTTACTCGGTTTACGAGCAGTACTTC.